This is a list of T cell receptor beta chains from one sample in a study of blood T cell repertoires in COVID-19. TCRdb keeps only in-frame clones here, not all; method: immunoSEQ multiplex PCR. The table records tens of thousands of clones, about 86% of them present only once. Sequenced: peripheral blood. The receptors derive from a man aged 45-65 years in a cohort sampled during active COVID-19. The CDR3 runs from the conserved cysteine through the conserved F or W. Fields, in order: clone size, D gene, J gene, V gene, CDR3 protein, CDR3 DNA. D genes are given only for firm matches. Clone size is shown for a subset of rows, as once, few, many or a class of expanded clone.

size: NA
D: NA
J: TRBJ2-5
V: TRBV9
CDR3: CASSDGSNLQETQYF
DNA: TGTGCCAGCAGCGACGGGAGTAACCTCCAAGAGACCCAGTACTTC

size: NA
D: NA
J: TRBJ1-6
V: TRBV11-2
CDR3: CASSLEAGLNNSPLHF
DNA: TGTGCCAGCAGCTTAGAAGCGGGACTCAATAATTCACCCCTCCACTTT

size: NA
D: TRBD1
J: TRBJ2-3
V: TRBV5-8
CDR3: CASSFYRGFADTQYF
DNA: TGTGCCAGCAGCTTCTACAGGGGTTTCGCAGATACGCAGTATTTT

size: NA
D: TRBD2
J: TRBJ2-3
V: TRBV10-3
CDR3: CAISDPAGLEGPPTDTQYF
DNA: TGTGCCATCAGTGATCCGGCGGGACTAGAAGGTCCCCCAACAGATACGCAGTATTTT

size: NA
D: TRBD1
J: TRBJ2-1
V: TRBV3-1/TRBV3-2
CDR3: CASSHLDRGNEQFF
DNA: TGTGCCAGCAGCCATTTGGACAGGGGCAATGAGCAGTTCTTC

size: NA
D: TRBD2
J: TRBJ2-1
V: TRBV9
CDR3: CASSVSTDQGLRYNEQFF
DNA: TGTGCCAGCAGCGTTTCTACGGACCAGGGACTACGATACAATGAGCAGTTCTTC

size: NA
D: NA
J: TRBJ2-7
V: TRBV19
CDR3: CAIRHPSSAGLLF
DNA: TGTGCCATAAGGCACCCCTCAAGTGCGGGCCTGTTATTC

size: NA
D: NA
J: TRBJ2-1
V: TRBV7-9
CDR3: CASSLGLNYNEQFF
DNA: TGTGCCAGCAGCTTAGGACTCAACTACAATGAGCAGTTCTTC

size: NA
D: TRBD1
J: TRBJ2-2
V: TRBV6-6
CDR3: CASSRTGGTGELFF
DNA: TGTGCCAGCAGCCGGACAGGAGGAACCGGGGAGCTGTTTTTT

size: NA
D: NA
J: TRBJ2-2
V: TRBV5-4
CDR3: CASSLPSPGGELFF
DNA: TGTGCCAGCAGCTTGCCCTCCCCGGGCGGGGAGCTGTTTTTT

size: NA
D: NA
J: TRBJ1-4
V: TRBV11-2
CDR3: CASSLARGRGTNEKLFF
DNA: TGTGCCAGCAGCTTAGCCCGGGGTCGTGGCACTAATGAAAAACTGTTTTTT

size: NA
D: NA
J: TRBJ2-2
V: TRBV2
CDR3: CASNAIANTGELFF
DNA: TGTGCCAGTAACGCTATCGCGAACACCGGGGAGCTGTTTTTT

size: once
D: NA
J: TRBJ2-5
V: TRBV7-3
CDR3: CASSPSGVETQYF
DNA: TGTGCCAGCAGCCCCTCCGGGGTGGAGACCCAGTACTTC

size: NA
D: TRBD1
J: TRBJ2-3
V: TRBV13
CDR3: CASSPGTGKTQYF
DNA: TGTGCCAGCAGCCCCGGGACAGGGAAGACGCAGTATTTT

size: once
D: TRBD2
J: TRBJ2-3
V: TRBV24-1
CDR3: CATSRSSGSTDTQYF
DNA: TGTGCCACCAGTAGGTCTAGCGGGAGCACAGATACGCAGTATTTT

size: NA
D: TRBD2
J: TRBJ2-1
V: TRBV5-1
CDR3: CASSLDGGREREQFF
DNA: TGCGCCAGCAGCTTGGACGGCGGGAGGGAACGTGAGCAGTTCTTC

size: NA
D: NA
J: TRBJ1-3
V: TRBV30
CDR3: CAWSPDIISGNTIYF
DNA: TGTGCCTGGAGCCCGGACATCATCTCTGGAAACACCATATATTTT

size: NA
D: NA
J: TRBJ1-2
V: TRBV30
CDR3: CAWGRDGSNYGYTF
DNA: TGTGCCTGGGGTCGGGACGGGAGTAACTATGGCTACACCTTC

size: NA
D: TRBD1
J: TRBJ1-2
V: TRBV5-1
CDR3: CASSSSTGNGYTF
DNA: TGCGCCAGCAGCTCCTCGACAGGGAATGGCTACACCTTC

size: NA
D: NA
J: TRBJ2-3
V: TRBV13
CDR3: CASSFYLDTQYF
DNA: TGTGCCAGCAGTTTCTATTTAGATACGCAGTATTTT

size: NA
D: TRBD1
J: TRBJ2-7
V: TRBV25-1
CDR3: CASNSETGAYEQYF
DNA: TGTGCCAGCAATAGTGAGACAGGGGCCTACGAGCAGTACTTC

size: NA
D: NA
J: TRBJ2-1
V: TRBV9
CDR3: CASSVGVDNEQFF
DNA: TGTGCCAGCAGCGTCGGGGTCGACAATGAGCAGTTCTTC